This passage covers 10 T cell receptor beta chains from one sample sequenced in a study of human T cells and chemical hapten exposure. TCRdb redid the calling of the RACE reads with MiXCR, one entry per CDR3 protein. The sample yields roughly 380,000 distinct CDR3 sequences, around 6% seen once. Time point reported: patch test 2, 6 weeks after DPC sensitization. The treatment was: therapeutic diphenylcyclopropenone sensitization with weekly scalp DPC. This material consisted of whole blood, taken in connection with sensitization to the hapten diphenylcyclopropenone (DPC). These receptors came from a woman aged 18-29 years with alopecia areata. Some clones in this sample may be carry-over from other donors' samples.

The J gene is TRBJ2-7, the V gene TRBV7-8; D not resolved. V was clipped by 1 base and J by 2 bases, with 12 bases between them. This CDR3 comprises 15 residues. The germline V gene encodes CDR1 SGHVS and CDR2 FQNEAQ. The CDR3 loop reads CASSLDLGLPYEQYF. In DNA form, the CDR3 reads TGTGCCAGCAGCTTAGACCTGGGCCTTCCCTACGAGCAGTACTTC.

This clonotype was observed a few times. The chain carries TRBV5-1 and TRBJ1-1, with D maybe TRBD1 (6 bases). The germline gives CDR1 SGHRS, CDR2 YFSETQ. The CDR3 consists of 15 residues. The germline V and J ends were trimmed by 4 bases and 1 base, with 14 bases remaining between them. CDR3 amino acids: CASSLQTGSNTEAFF. CDR3 in DNA: TGCGCCAGCAGCCTCCAGACAGGTTCGAACACTGAAGCTTTCTTT.

This clonotype was seen repeatedly, ten times or more. V is TRBV4-2 and J is TRBJ1-6; 7 nucleotides align to TRBD1. The CDR3 contains 17 residues. Germline V CDR1 and CDR2: LGHNA, YNFKEQ. V lost 0 bases to trimming and J lost 4 bases; unmatched junction nucleotides: 6. The CDR3, as DNA: TGTGCCAGCAGCCAAGATTTTACGGGACAGTATAATTCACCCCTCCACTTT. Its protein product is CASSQDFTGQYNSPLHF.

This clonotype came up many times. V usage is TRBV7-8 and J usage is TRBJ1-1; no firm D call. With 6 bases removed from V and 0 bases from J, the gap between germline ends came to 26 bases. Germline CDR1 is SGHVS and CDR2 is FQNEAQ. CDR3 size: 19 residues. This chain's CDR3 is CASRMEDSAPAGMNTEAFF. The CDR3 DNA sequence: TGTGCCAGCAGGATGGAGGACTCGGCTCCGGCGGGAATGAACACTGAAGCTTTCTTT.

The rearrangement links TRBV27 to TRBJ2-1; a possible D gene is TRBD1 (5 bases). The CDR3 has 15 amino acids. Trimming cost V 2 bases and J 0 bases, with 8 bases left between them. Germline V gives CDR1 MNHEY, CDR2 SMNVEV (reference sequence). CDR3 nucleotides: TGTGCCAGCAGTTTAGCAGGGATCTCCTACAATGAGCAGTTCTTC. This translates into CASSLAGISYNEQFF.

The chain links TRBV10-3 to TRBJ2-3; 11 bases align to TRBD2. The CDR3 sequence is 14 residues long. The germline gives CDR1 ENHRY, CDR2 SYGVKD. Trimming removed 6 bases from V and 1 base from J; junction bases left unmatched: 0. CDR3 DNA: TGTGCCATCAGGGGACTAGCGGGCACAGATACGCAGTATTTT. It is translated as CAIRGLAGTDTQYF.

There are many counts of this clonotype. V is TRBV9 and J is TRBJ1-2, with D unresolved. With 0 bases removed from V and 4 bases from J, the gap between germline ends came to 13 bases. The CDR3 length is 15 residues. The V gene's germline CDR1 is SGDLS and CDR2 YYNGEE. The CDR3 nucleotides are TGTGCCAGCAGCGTAGTCCCCGGCGAACTCTATGGCTACACCTTC. Protein product: CASSVVPGELYGYTF.

This clonotype was found a few times. J is TRBJ1-3 and V is TRBV12-3 or TRBV12-4; possibly TRBD1 for D (6 bases). Trimming left V 4 bases short and J 0 bases short, with 10 bases between. The CDR3 is 15 residues long. CDR3 sequence reads: CASSSQGNSGNTIYF. The CDR3 DNA is TGTGCCAGCAGTTCACAGGGTAACTCTGGAAACACCATATATTTT.

This clonotype was detected a few times. The J gene is TRBJ1-3, the V gene TRBV7-2; possible D gene TRBD1, 6 bases. The CDR3 consists of 16 residues. The V gene lost 2 bases and the J gene lost 4 bases, with 15 bases spanning the gap. The germline gives CDR1 SGHTA, CDR2 FQGNSA. DNA for the CDR3: TGTGCCAGCAGCTTAAGATCGGGACACCAAGGAAACACCATATATTTT. It is translated as CASSLRSGHQGNTIYF.

This chain uses TRBV2 with TRBJ1-4; possibly TRBD1 for D (5 bases). Trimming removed 1 base from V and 8 bases from J, with 14 bases in between. The CDR3 runs to 15 residues. Germline CDR1 and CDR2: SNHLY and FYNNEI. CDR3 protein: CASSEEGQGGEKLFF. Here the CDR3 DNA reads TGTGCCAGCAGTGAAGAGGGTCAGGGAGGAGAAAAACTGTTTTTT.